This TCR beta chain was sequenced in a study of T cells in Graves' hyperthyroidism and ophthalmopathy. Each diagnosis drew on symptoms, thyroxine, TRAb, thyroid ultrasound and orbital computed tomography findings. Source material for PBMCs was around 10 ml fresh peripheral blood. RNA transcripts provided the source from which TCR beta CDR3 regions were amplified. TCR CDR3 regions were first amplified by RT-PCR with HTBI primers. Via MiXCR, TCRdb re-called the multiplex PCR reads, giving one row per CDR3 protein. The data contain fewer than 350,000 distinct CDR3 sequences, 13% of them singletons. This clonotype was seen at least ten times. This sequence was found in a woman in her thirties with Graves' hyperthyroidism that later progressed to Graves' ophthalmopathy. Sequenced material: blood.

CDR3 residues: CSARDPQRTYEQYF. The CDR3 coding sequence is TGCAGTGCTAGAGATCCCCAGCGGACCTACGAGCAGTACTTC. This chain links TRBV20-1 with TRBJ2-7; perhaps TRBD2 as D (5 bases). V was shortened by 0 bases and J by 2 bases, with 11 bases between the two germline ends. Germline CDR1 and CDR2: DFQATT and SNEGSKA (reference sequence). This CDR3 region has 14 residues.